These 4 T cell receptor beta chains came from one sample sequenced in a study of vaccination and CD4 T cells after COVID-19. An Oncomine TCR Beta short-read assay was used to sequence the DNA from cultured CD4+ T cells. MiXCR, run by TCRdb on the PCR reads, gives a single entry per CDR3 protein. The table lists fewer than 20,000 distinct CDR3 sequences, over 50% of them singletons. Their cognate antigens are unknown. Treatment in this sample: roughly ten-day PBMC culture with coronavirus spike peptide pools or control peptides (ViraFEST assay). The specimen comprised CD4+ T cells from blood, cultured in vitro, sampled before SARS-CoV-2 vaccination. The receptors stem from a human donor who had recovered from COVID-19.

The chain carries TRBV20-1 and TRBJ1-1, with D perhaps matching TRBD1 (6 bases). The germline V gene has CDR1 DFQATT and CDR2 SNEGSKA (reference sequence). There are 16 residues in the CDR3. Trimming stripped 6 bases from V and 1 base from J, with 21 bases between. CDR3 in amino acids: CSAAVLLQGRNTEAFF. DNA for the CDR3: TGCAGTGCCGCCGTTCTTTTACAGGGTCGGAACACTGAAGCTTTCTTT.

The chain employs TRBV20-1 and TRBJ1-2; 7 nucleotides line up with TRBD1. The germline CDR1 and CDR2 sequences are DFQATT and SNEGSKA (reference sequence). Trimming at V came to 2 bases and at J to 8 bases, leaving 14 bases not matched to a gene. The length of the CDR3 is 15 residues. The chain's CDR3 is CSARHLAHRGGGYTF. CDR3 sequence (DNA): TGCAGTGCTAGACACCTAGCTCACAGGGGAGGCGGCTACACCTTC.

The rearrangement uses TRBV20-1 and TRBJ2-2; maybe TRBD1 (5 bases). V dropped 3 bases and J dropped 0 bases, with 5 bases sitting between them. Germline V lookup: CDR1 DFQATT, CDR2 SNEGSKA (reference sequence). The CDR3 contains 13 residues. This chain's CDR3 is CSARTANTGELFF. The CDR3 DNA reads TGCAGTGCTAGGACAGCGAACACCGGGGAGCTGTTTTTT.

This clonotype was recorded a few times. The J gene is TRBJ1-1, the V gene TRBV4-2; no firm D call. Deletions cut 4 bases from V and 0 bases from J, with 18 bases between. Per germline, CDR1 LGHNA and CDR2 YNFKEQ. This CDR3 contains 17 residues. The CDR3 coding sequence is TGTGCCAGCAGCCCCCGTTGGACCCTAGGGATGAACACTGAAGCTTTCTTT. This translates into CASSPRWTLGMNTEAFF.